This TCR beta chain was found in a study of cytomegalovirus exposure and HLA in healthy donors. Study as a whole: Out of about 180 million T cells, an earlier analysis found some 110 million unique TCR beta sequences in total. General study points: Earlier analysis yielded a pattern in which most TCR beta V segments were productive about 90% or about 30% of the time. Later analysis suggested links between common viral pathogens and several top significant clusters. V- and J-gene trimming in TCR beta was tied to a missense DCLRE1C variant by an analysis performed later.

Use of 60 Vbeta and 13 Jbeta primers characterized the PCR. Assay used: immunoSEQ multiplex PCR; TCRdb lists only in-frame clones, some missing. The table has about 200,000 clones, around 78% seen once. In regard to this clone: Its antigen is still unknown.

Sequencing was carried out using PBMCs. The TCR sequence derives from a woman under 40 in good health and CMV-seropositive.

The CDR3 spells CASSLTLSNEKLFF. The CDR3 nucleotides are TGTGCCAGCAGCTTGACATTATCTAATGAAAAACTGTTTTTT. V is TRBV5-6 and J is TRBJ1-4; D gene ambiguous. Germline CDR1 is SGHDT and CDR2 is YYEEEE. The CDR3 runs 14 residues. V lost 1 base to trimming and J lost 3 bases, with 7 bases between them.